This T cell receptor beta chain was recorded in a study of CD8 T cells in Susac syndrome. The CDR3 covers 16 residues. V dropped 0 bases and J dropped 10 bases, with 21 bases sitting between them. From germline, CDR1 is DFQATT and CDR2 SNEGSKA (reference sequence). After extraction with the RNeasy kit, 0.5 to 1 ug of the RNA was reverse transcribed using random hexamers. Across 54 Vbeta and 13 Jbeta, immunoSEQ multiplex PCR amplified TCR beta CDR3. One entry per CDR3 protein, called by TCRdb with MiXCR from the immunoSEQ multiplex PCR reads. Of about 80,000 distinct CDR3 sequences detected, about 93% appear once; the ten largest clones hold roughly 0.88%.

This receptor was taken from a human donor with Susac syndrome. Source material: CD8+ T cells from PBMCs. The chain couples TRBV20-1 to TRBJ1-4; D is ambiguous. CDR3 in amino acids: CSARDESETTYVKLFF. In DNA form, the CDR3 reads TGCAGTGCTAGAGATGAGTCGGAGACAACTTATGTAAAACTGTTTTTT.